One sample yielded the 3 T cell receptor beta chains listed below, sequenced in a study of cytomegalovirus exposure and HLA in healthy donors. Vbeta (60) and Jbeta (13) primers were used in the PCR. Sequencing used immunoSEQ multiplex PCR; TCRdb keeps in-frame clones, though not all of them. The table records more than 95,000 clones, 15% to 20% of them present only once. The sequencing sample was made of PBMCs. Receptors were obtained from a female donor in good health and CMV-seropositive.

The sample holds a few counts of this clone. The CDR3 DNA follows: TGTGCCAGCAGTGAATCGGGACAATACTACGAGCAGTACTTC. Translating gives CASSESGQYYEQYF. The J gene is TRBJ2-7, the V gene TRBV6-1, with D perhaps TRBD1 (6 bases). V gave up 2 bases and J gave up 3 bases, with 11 bases separating them. The length of the CDR3 is 14 residues. The germline V gene has CDR1 MNHNS and CDR2 SASEGT.

On this clone itself: Other DNA variants within this sample encode the same CDR3. The chain recombines TRBV5-1 with TRBJ1-2; 10 bases match TRBD1. With 5 bases clipped from V and 2 bases from J, the junction kept 3 bases outside the gene matches. The CDR3 covers 14 residues. Germline V gene data show CDR1 as SGHRS and CDR2 as YFSETQ. DNA of the CDR3: TGCGCCAGCAGTAGGGACAGGGGCAACTATGGCTACACCTTC. Amino acids: CASSRDRGNYGYTF.

V is TRBV5-8 and J is TRBJ2-3; tentative D call: TRBD1 (5 bases). Per the germline V gene, CDR1 is SGHTS and CDR2 is YDEGEE. The CDR3 is 15 amino acids. The V end was cut by 2 bases, the J end by 2 bases, with 12 bases between. For the CDR3, the DNA is TGTGCCAGCAGCTTTTTAGGGGATTCCACAGATACGCAGTATTTT. This gives the protein CASSFLGDSTDTQYF.